Below, 5 T cell receptor beta chains from the same sample are listed, as sequenced in a study of vaccination effects on CD4 cells after COVID-19. For these TCRs, the target antigens are not known. Ahead of sequencing, the ViraFEST assay grew antigen-specific CD4+ T cells using viral peptide pools. When around 9 days of culture had elapsed, CD4+ T cells were isolated. Sequencing was performed with immunoSEQ multiplex PCR; in TCRdb, only in-frame clones are kept and a portion is missing. The sample has about 61,000 clones, roughly 79% seen once. Sequences were derived from CD4+ T cells from PBMCs cultured with HCoV-229E spike peptides, sampled before COVID-19 vaccination. The receptors originated from a human donor who received a COVID-19 vaccine.

The chain has TRBV7-9 and TRBJ1-1; D is undetermined. The CDR3 is 11 amino acids. Between the trimmed V and J ends, which lost 4 bases and 8 bases, there was a span of 8 bases. Per germline, CDR1 SEHNR and CDR2 FQNEAQ (reference sequence). CDR3 loop: CASSSGTEAFF. The CDR3 DNA reads TGTGCCAGCAGCTCCGGAACGGAAGCTTTCTTT.

The chain recombines TRBV5-1 with TRBJ1-5; D is ambiguous. The germline V gene has CDR1 SGHRS and CDR2 YFSETQ. V was clipped by 0 bases and J by 2 bases, with 6 bases between them. The CDR3 loop spans 14 amino acids. In DNA, the CDR3 is TGCGCCAGCAGCTTGGAGCCAGGCAATCAGCCCCAGCATTTT. This sequence encodes CASSLEPGNQPQHF.

The rearrangement links TRBV29-1 to TRBJ2-5; TRBD1 agrees at 7 bases. J lost 5 bases, V lost 7 bases, and 10 bases had no gene match. The CDR3 length is 13 residues. From germline, CDR1 is SQVTM and CDR2 ANQGSEA. CDR3 sequence reads: CSGLTGRGETQYF. The CDR3 DNA is TGCAGCGGCCTGACAGGGCGAGGTGAGACCCAGTACTTC. The full variable domain, completed using reference TRBV29-1 and TRBJ2-5, is SAVISQKPSRDICQRGTSLTIQCQVDSQVTMMFWYRQQPGQSLTLIATANQGSEATYESGFVIDKFPISRPNLTFSTLTVSNMSPEDSSIYLCSGLTGRGETQYFGPGTRLLVL.

This chain connects TRBV3-1 (or the pseudogene TRBV3-2) to TRBJ2-7, with 8 bases that match TRBD2. The germline gives CDR1 LGHDT, CDR2 YNNKEL (reference sequence). Losses at the gene ends were 1 base for V and 6 bases for J; bases not matched to a gene: 5. The CDR3 is 14 amino acids. CDR3 residues: CASSQGAGAVEQYV. CDR3 DNA: TGTGCCAGCAGCCAAGGAGCGGGGGCGGTCGAGCAGTACGTC.

This clone has more than one count but fewer than ten. This chain links TRBV5-8 with TRBJ2-1; the match to TRBD1 covers 11 bases. Germline V gene data show CDR1 as SGHTS and CDR2 as YDEGEE. CDR3 size: 14 residues. V lost 7 bases to trimming and J lost 3 bases; unmatched junction nucleotides: 3. In DNA form, the CDR3 reads TGTGCCAGCCCCGGGACAGGGGGCTACAATGAGCAGTTCTTC. Protein product: CASPGTGGYNEQFF.